Listed below are T cell receptor beta chains from one sample, sequenced in a study of T cells in Graves' hyperthyroidism and ophthalmopathy. TCRdb reanalysed the multiplex PCR reads using MiXCR and keeps one entry per CDR3 protein. The repertoire has more than 500,000 distinct CDR3 sequences, 14% of them found once; the top ten carry around 14%. Sequencing was done on a sample of blood. The receptors stem from a woman in her 40s with Graves' hyperthyroidism. Both conserved end residues are part of each CDR3. The order of the fields is J gene, D gene, clone size, V gene, CDR3 DNA, CDR3 protein. A D gene is named only where the DNA matches it firmly. Clone size appears in some rows only: once, few, many, or a class for an expanded clone.

J gene: TRBJ2-1; D gene: TRBD2; clone size: many; V gene: TRBV5-1; CDR3 DNA: TGCGCCAGCAGCTTGCTACGGACTAGCGGGAGTATCAATGAGCAGTTCTTC; CDR3 protein: CASSLLRTSGSINEQFF
J gene: TRBJ2-7; D gene: NA; clone size: few; V gene: TRBV7-2; CDR3 DNA: TGTGCCAGCAGCTTAGATACCCAGGTAGTCCTCTACGAGCAGTACTTC; CDR3 protein: CASSLDTQVVLYEQYF
J gene: TRBJ2-5; D gene: NA; clone size: many; V gene: TRBV24-1; CDR3 DNA: TGTGCCACCAGTGCCTCGCCTCCGGAGGGAGAGACCCAGTACTTC; CDR3 protein: CATSASPPEGETQYF
J gene: TRBJ2-5; D gene: TRBD2; clone size: many; V gene: TRBV7-6; CDR3 DNA: TGTGCCAGCAGCTTAGGGACTAGCGTTGAGACCCAGTACTTC; CDR3 protein: CASSLGTSVETQYF
J gene: TRBJ2-3; D gene: NA; clone size: NA; V gene: TRBV20-1; CDR3 DNA: TGCAGTGCTGTCAGGACCAGCACAGATACGCAGTATTTT; CDR3 protein: CSAVRTSTDTQYF
J gene: TRBJ2-2; D gene: TRBD2; clone size: once; V gene: TRBV15; CDR3 DNA: TGTGCCACCAGCAGAGTTGGGGGAGGGCCCACCGGGGAGCTGTTTTTT; CDR3 protein: CATSRVGGGPTGELFF
J gene: TRBJ2-3; D gene: TRBD2; clone size: few; V gene: TRBV12-3/TRBV12-4; CDR3 DNA: TGTGCCAGCAGTCCCGTTGGGACCGCGGGAGGGCCAACAGATACGCAGTATTTT; CDR3 protein: CASSPVGTAGGPTDTQYF
J gene: TRBJ1-2; D gene: TRBD1; clone size: NA; V gene: TRBV6-1; CDR3 DNA: TGTGCCAGCAGACCCCGGGACAGGGTTGGCTACACCTTC; CDR3 protein: CASRPRDRVGYTF
J gene: TRBJ1-2; D gene: TRBD1; clone size: NA; V gene: TRBV9; CDR3 DNA: TGTGCCAGCAGCAGAGACAGGGCCGGAGGGTCTAACTATGGCTACACCTTC; CDR3 protein: CASSRDRAGGSNYGYTF
J gene: TRBJ2-7; D gene: TRBD2; clone size: many; V gene: TRBV6-2/TRBV6-3; CDR3 DNA: TGTGCCAGCAGCATTAGCGGGATCAACGAGCAGTACTTC; CDR3 protein: CASSISGINEQYF
J gene: TRBJ2-1; D gene: TRBD2; clone size: many; V gene: TRBV30; CDR3 DNA: TGTGCCTGGAATGGGCTCGGGGCCCGGGAGGATGAGCAGTTCTTC; CDR3 protein: CAWNGLGAREDEQFF
J gene: TRBJ2-5; D gene: NA; clone size: NA; V gene: TRBV18; CDR3 DNA: TGTGCCAGCTCACAAACGTCCGGGGGAGAGACCCAGTACTTC; CDR3 protein: CASSQTSGGETQYF
J gene: TRBJ1-2; D gene: NA; clone size: few; V gene: TRBV5-6; CDR3 DNA: TGTGCCAGCAGCTTGAGGACAGCCGGTAGCTATGGCTACACCTTC; CDR3 protein: CASSLRTAGSYGYTF
J gene: TRBJ1-2; D gene: NA; clone size: many; V gene: TRBV20-1; CDR3 DNA: TGCAGTACTTGGGGACGGTCCGGGGTTGGTGGCTACACCTTC; CDR3 protein: CSTWGRSGVGGYTF
J gene: TRBJ1-2; D gene: NA; clone size: many; V gene: TRBV28; CDR3 DNA: TGTGCCAGCAGCACTGGTGGGGCCACCTATGGCTACACCTTC; CDR3 protein: CASSTGGATYGYTF
J gene: TRBJ2-7; D gene: NA; clone size: NA; V gene: TRBV6-1; CDR3 DNA: TGTGCCAGCAGCTCTTCAGGGACCCGCGAGCAGTACTTC; CDR3 protein: CASSSSGTREQYF
J gene: TRBJ2-1; D gene: TRBD2; clone size: many; V gene: TRBV2; CDR3 DNA: TGTGCCAGCAGTGAGGGGACTAGCGGTACCTACAATGAGCAGTTCTTC; CDR3 protein: CASSEGTSGTYNEQFF
J gene: TRBJ2-5; D gene: TRBD2; clone size: many; V gene: TRBV30; CDR3 DNA: TGTGCCTGGAGGAGAGGGCTAGCGGGAGAAGAGACCCAGTACTTC; CDR3 protein: CAWRRGLAGEETQYF
J gene: TRBJ1-1; D gene: NA; clone size: NA; V gene: TRBV7-2; CDR3 DNA: TGTGCCAGCAGCGCCAACTATCAGGGCACTGAAGCTTTCTTT; CDR3 protein: CASSANYQGTEAFF
J gene: TRBJ2-6; D gene: NA; clone size: many; V gene: TRBV2; CDR3 DNA: TGTGCCAGCACCAGGTTGGGGGCAAGTGGGGCCAACGTCCTGACTTTC; CDR3 protein: CASTRLGASGANVLTF
J gene: TRBJ2-1; D gene: TRBD2; clone size: few; V gene: TRBV28; CDR3 DNA: TGTGCCAGCAGCAAACTAGCGGGAGTGCGGAATGAGCAGTTCTTC; CDR3 protein: CASSKLAGVRNEQFF
J gene: TRBJ1-5; D gene: NA; clone size: NA; V gene: TRBV28; CDR3 DNA: TGTGCCAGTCTCGAAAGGGTTCACCCAGATCGGCCCCAGCATTTT; CDR3 protein: CASLERVHPDRPQHF
J gene: TRBJ2-7; D gene: NA; clone size: few; V gene: TRBV20-1; CDR3 DNA: TGCAGTGCCCCCTCGGGTGGGATTTCCTACGAGCAGTACTTC; CDR3 protein: CSAPSGGISYEQYF
J gene: TRBJ1-4; D gene: TRBD1; clone size: many; V gene: TRBV30; CDR3 DNA: TGTGCCTGGAGCCGGGACAGGAGGGAAAAACTGTTTTTT; CDR3 protein: CAWSRDRREKLFF
J gene: TRBJ1-2; D gene: NA; clone size: few; V gene: TRBV5-5; CDR3 DNA: TGTGCCAGCAGACCCGTGGAGAACTATGGCTACACCTTC; CDR3 protein: CASRPVENYGYTF
J gene: TRBJ2-3; D gene: NA; clone size: many; V gene: TRBV20-1; CDR3 DNA: TGCAGTGCTAGACCCCTCGGGGTAAACACAGATACGCAGTATTTT; CDR3 protein: CSARPLGVNTDTQYF
J gene: TRBJ2-3; D gene: NA; clone size: many; V gene: TRBV3-1; CDR3 DNA: TGTGCCAGCAGCCAACGAATGGTCCACGGCACAGATACGCAGTATTTT; CDR3 protein: CASSQRMVHGTDTQYF
J gene: TRBJ1-1; D gene: NA; clone size: many; V gene: TRBV29-1; CDR3 DNA: TGCAGCGTTGATATCCAAAACACTGAAGCTTTCTTT; CDR3 protein: CSVDIQNTEAFF
J gene: TRBJ1-1; D gene: NA; clone size: many; V gene: TRBV6-1; CDR3 DNA: TGTGCCAGCAGTTTTCAGGGGAGGGACACTGAAGCTTTCTTT; CDR3 protein: CASSFQGRDTEAFF
J gene: TRBJ2-3; D gene: TRBD2; clone size: NA; V gene: TRBV4-1; CDR3 DNA: TGCGCCAGCAGCCAGGGTAGCGGGATTGTCACAGATACGCAGTATTTT; CDR3 protein: CASSQGSGIVTDTQYF
J gene: TRBJ1-5; D gene: TRBD1; clone size: many; V gene: TRBV29-1; CDR3 DNA: TGCAGCGTTGGATCCGGGACAGGGAATCAGCCCCAGCATTTT; CDR3 protein: CSVGSGTGNQPQHF
J gene: TRBJ2-7; D gene: NA; clone size: many; V gene: TRBV3-1; CDR3 DNA: TGTGCCAGCAGCCGAGGACCCACCTACGAGCAGTACTTC; CDR3 protein: CASSRGPTYEQYF
J gene: TRBJ2-3; D gene: TRBD1; clone size: many; V gene: TRBV11-1; CDR3 DNA: TGTGCCAGCAGCTCCACCGGGACAGGGGGCAGAACAGATACGCAGTATTTT; CDR3 protein: CASSSTGTGGRTDTQYF
J gene: TRBJ2-7; D gene: NA; clone size: NA; V gene: TRBV29-1; CDR3 DNA: TGCAGCTCCCTTGGCCCTACTTTCGAGCAGTACTTC; CDR3 protein: CSSLGPTFEQYF
J gene: TRBJ2-1; D gene: TRBD2; clone size: many; V gene: TRBV2; CDR3 DNA: TGTGCCACTGGTTCGGGACTAGCGGGCAATGAGCAGTTCTTC; CDR3 protein: CATGSGLAGNEQFF
J gene: TRBJ2-1; D gene: NA; clone size: many; V gene: TRBV6-1; CDR3 DNA: TGTGCCGGAGGTACGGACCGCGGAGCTACTGAGCAGTTCTTC; CDR3 protein: CAGGTDRGATEQFF
J gene: TRBJ2-1; D gene: TRBD2; clone size: few; V gene: TRBV20-1; CDR3 DNA: TGCAGTGCTAGAGATTCGCTAGCGGGAAGTCGAAATGAGCAGTTCTTC; CDR3 protein: CSARDSLAGSRNEQFF
J gene: TRBJ1-5; D gene: NA; clone size: few; V gene: TRBV19; CDR3 DNA: TGTGCCAGTAGATTAGGGGGATCGAGCAATCAGCCCCAGCATTTT; CDR3 protein: CASRLGGSSNQPQHF
J gene: TRBJ2-2; D gene: NA; clone size: many; V gene: TRBV20-1; CDR3 DNA: TGCAGTGCTAGAGTCGGTGCGAACACCGGGGAGCTGTTTTTT; CDR3 protein: CSARVGANTGELFF
J gene: TRBJ2-7; D gene: NA; clone size: many; V gene: TRBV20-1; CDR3 DNA: TGCAGTGCTAGAGTGCCGGGAGTCCACGAGCAGTACTTC; CDR3 protein: CSARVPGVHEQYF
J gene: TRBJ2-1; D gene: NA; clone size: many; V gene: TRBV14; CDR3 DNA: TGTGCCAGCAGCCAAGACAATGAGCAGTTCTTC; CDR3 protein: CASSQDNEQFF
J gene: TRBJ1-5; D gene: TRBD1; clone size: NA; V gene: TRBV20-1; CDR3 DNA: TGCAGTGCTAGAGGACAGGGGGGGAGGGCTAGCAATCAGCCCCAGCATTTT; CDR3 protein: CSARGQGGRASNQPQHF
J gene: TRBJ1-1; D gene: NA; clone size: many; V gene: TRBV20-1; CDR3 DNA: TGCAGTGCTCTCTGGGGCTTTGAAGCTTTCTTT; CDR3 protein: CSALWGFEAFF
J gene: TRBJ2-3; D gene: TRBD2; clone size: few; V gene: TRBV7-9; CDR3 DNA: TGTGCCAGCAGCCCTCGCAGTGGAGGAGGGACTAGAACAGGTACGCAGTATTTT; CDR3 protein: CASSPRSGGGTRTGTQYF